The entry below gives a single T cell receptor beta chain sequence along with its context. No cognate antigen has been identified for it. One base away there is no much larger clone; base qualities are not given. The data derive from a study of blood T cell repertoires in COVID-19 (dated by TCRdb to 2020 to 2021). Describing the broader study: Samples covering the acute and convalescent phases of COVID-19 were provided by collaborators in the United States, Italy and Spain. The prospective study material was composed of cDNA or gDNA derived from T cells, B-cell-depleted T cells, or PBMCs. The dataset comprised deeply sampled blood TCRbeta repertoires from subjects exposed to, actively infected with, or recovered from COVID-19. A freely available public database, intended as a resource for researchers studying the immune response to SARS-CoV-2, is where the repertoires were released. The samples were drawn from two sources: the first 160 participants of the ongoing ImmuneRACE study, and 1,200 or so subjects contributed by 6 global collaborators. Nearly every sample came with metadata listing a de-identified subject ID, COVID-19 status, age in years and sex. Where HLA class I and class II types were available, the types were taken from metadata supplied by the sample provider, not from assay-based typing. Here is what the overall study found, with its caveats: The amount of clinical and demographic metadata varied by source and participant and was provided uncurated.

The junction carries 7 bases between V and J, which are trimmed by 0 bases and 5 bases respectively. Inclusive of the bounding cysteine and phenylalanine, the CDR3 is 13 residues long. Only the CDR3 DNA is retained, 39 bases long and in frame from the first base. CDR1 and CDR2, per the germline V gene (reference sequence), are SEHNR and FQNEAQ. TCRbeta CDR3 regions were amplified from genomic DNA by means of the immunoSEQ Assay, a bias-controlled multiplex PCR. Per the source publication's procedure: Within the assay, amplification of reference gene primers was used to estimate how many nucleated cells each sample contained. To quantify the absolute abundance of each unique TCRbeta CDR3 rearrangement, sequence reads were collapsed and filtered. Productive Simpson clonality was computed per sample as the square root of Simpson's diversity index over productive rearrangements. TCRdb provides this immuneACCESS table in a form limited to in-frame rearrangements. Some clones are lacking; in checked studies, under half of them reflect an unresolved V gene, and why the rest are absent is not known. The V and J calls and the clone size are those of that table, but D and trimming were determined from the DNA. In all, the sample holds 200,000 to 300,000 clones, and around 88% of those were seen once. The ten largest clones represent approximately 2.3% of the sample.

Participants in the prospective study were aged about 18 to 90 years, lived in under 30 United States geographic areas, and enrolled through a virtual design. Cohort assignment in the prospective study relied on participant-reported clinical history from a screening survey and a study questionnaire. Each participant in the prospective study had whole blood, serum and a nasopharyngeal or oropharyngeal swab collected by mobile phlebotomists. Over a 2-month period, participants in the prospective study had the option of providing additional blood draws and questionnaires. Before DNA extraction, prospective study blood samples were shipped either frozen or at room temperature.

This TCR was sampled from a woman aged 40 to 49 with acute COVID-19. Recombination connected TRBV7-9 to TRBJ2-5, with no confident D gene call. The sample comprised PBMCs or T cells enriched from blood (not recorded which). The sequenced DNA: TGTGCCAGCAGCTTAGCTCCTGTTGAGACCCAGTACTTC. It codes for CASSLAPVETQYF.